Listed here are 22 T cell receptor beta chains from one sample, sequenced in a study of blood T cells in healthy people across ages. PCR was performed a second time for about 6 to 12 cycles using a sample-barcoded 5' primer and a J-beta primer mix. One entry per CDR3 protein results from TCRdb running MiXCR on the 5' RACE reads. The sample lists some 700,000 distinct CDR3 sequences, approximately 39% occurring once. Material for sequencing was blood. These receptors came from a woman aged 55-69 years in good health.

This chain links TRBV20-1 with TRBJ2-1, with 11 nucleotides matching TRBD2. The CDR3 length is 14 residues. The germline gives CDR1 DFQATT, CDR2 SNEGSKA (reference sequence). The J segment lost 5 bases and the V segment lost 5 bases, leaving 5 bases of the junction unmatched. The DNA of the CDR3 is TGCAGTGCTCTCGGGACTAGCGGAAACAATGAGCAGTTCTTC. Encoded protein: CSALGTSGNNEQFF.

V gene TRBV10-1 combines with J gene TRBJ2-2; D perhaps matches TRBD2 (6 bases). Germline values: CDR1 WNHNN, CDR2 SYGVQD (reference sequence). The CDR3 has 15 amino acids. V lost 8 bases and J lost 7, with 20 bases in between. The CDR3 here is CASGLGGAGSGELFF. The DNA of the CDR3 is TGCGCCAGCGGCCTGGGCGGGGCAGGTAGCGGGGAGCTGTTTTTT.

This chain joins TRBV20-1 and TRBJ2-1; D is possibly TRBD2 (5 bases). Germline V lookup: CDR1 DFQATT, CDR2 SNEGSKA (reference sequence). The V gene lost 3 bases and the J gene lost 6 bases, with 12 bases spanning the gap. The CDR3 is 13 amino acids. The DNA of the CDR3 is TGCAGTGCTAGCGGGGAACTCCTCAATGAGCAGTTCTTC. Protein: CSASGELLNEQFF.

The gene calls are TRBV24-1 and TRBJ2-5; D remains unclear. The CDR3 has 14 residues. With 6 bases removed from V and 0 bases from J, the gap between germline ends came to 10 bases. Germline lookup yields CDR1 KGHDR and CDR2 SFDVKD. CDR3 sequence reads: CATSLGAYQETQYF. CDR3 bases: TGTGCCACCAGTTTAGGAGCCTACCAAGAGACCCAGTACTTC.

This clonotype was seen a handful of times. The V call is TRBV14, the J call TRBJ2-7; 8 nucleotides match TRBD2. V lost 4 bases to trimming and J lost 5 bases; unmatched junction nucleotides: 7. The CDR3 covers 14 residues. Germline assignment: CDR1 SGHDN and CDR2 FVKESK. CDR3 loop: CASSPLGGDHEQYF. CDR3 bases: TGTGCCAGCAGCCCACTCGGGGGGGATCACGAGCAGTACTTC.

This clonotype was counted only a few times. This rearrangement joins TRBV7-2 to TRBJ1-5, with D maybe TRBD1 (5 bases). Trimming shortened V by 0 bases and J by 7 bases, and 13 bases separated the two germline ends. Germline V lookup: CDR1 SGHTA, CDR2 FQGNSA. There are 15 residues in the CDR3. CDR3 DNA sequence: TGTGCCAGCAGCTTAGCGTGGGACGGTGAACAGCCCCAGCATTTT. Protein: CASSLAWDGEQPQHF.

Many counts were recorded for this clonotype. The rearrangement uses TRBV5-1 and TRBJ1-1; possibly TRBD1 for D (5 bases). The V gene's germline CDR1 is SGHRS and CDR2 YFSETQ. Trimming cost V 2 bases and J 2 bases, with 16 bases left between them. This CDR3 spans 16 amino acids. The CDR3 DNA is TGCGCCAGCAGCTTCGGGGCCCAAGGGGTAAACACTGAAGCTTTCTTT. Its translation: CASSFGAQGVNTEAFF. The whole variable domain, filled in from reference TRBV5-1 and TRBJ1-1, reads KAGVTQTPRYLIKTRGQQVTLSCSPISGHRSVSWYQQTPGQGLQFLFEYFSETQRNKGNFPGRFSGRQFSNSRSEMNVSTLELGDSALYLCASSFGAQGVNTEAFFGQGTRLTVV.

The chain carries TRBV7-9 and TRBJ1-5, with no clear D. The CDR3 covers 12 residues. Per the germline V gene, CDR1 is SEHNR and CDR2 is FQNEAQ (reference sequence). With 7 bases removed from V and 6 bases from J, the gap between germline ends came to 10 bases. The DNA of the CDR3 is TGTGCCAGCACCCATGGTCGTCAGCCCCAGCATTTT. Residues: CASTHGRQPQHF.

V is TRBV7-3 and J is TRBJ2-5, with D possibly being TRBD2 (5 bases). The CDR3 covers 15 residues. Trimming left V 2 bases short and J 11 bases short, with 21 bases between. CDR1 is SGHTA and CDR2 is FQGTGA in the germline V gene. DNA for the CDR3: TGTGCCAGCAGCTTAGAGCGGAGAACCTACAATGAGCAGTACTTC. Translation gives CASSLERRTYNEQYF.

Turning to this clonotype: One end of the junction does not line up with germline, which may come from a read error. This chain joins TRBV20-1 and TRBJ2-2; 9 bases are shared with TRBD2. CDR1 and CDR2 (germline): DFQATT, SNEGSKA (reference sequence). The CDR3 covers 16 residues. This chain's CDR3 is CSARDLGGRATGGLFF. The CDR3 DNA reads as TGCAGTGCTAGAGATTTAGGCGGGAGGGCTACCGGGGGGCTGTTTTTT.

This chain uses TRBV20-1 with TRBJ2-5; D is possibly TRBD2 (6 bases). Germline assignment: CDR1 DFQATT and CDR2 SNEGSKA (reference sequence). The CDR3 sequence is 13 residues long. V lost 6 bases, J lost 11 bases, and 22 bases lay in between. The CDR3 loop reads CSALGGISLEQYF. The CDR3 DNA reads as TGCAGTGCCCTGGGCGGGATTTCTTTAGAGCAGTACTTC.

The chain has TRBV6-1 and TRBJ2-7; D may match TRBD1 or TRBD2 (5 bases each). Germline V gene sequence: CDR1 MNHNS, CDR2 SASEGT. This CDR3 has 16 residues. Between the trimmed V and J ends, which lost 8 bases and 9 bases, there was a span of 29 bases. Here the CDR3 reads CASRMTRNEGFRAQYF. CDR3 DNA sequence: TGTGCCAGCCGAATGACAAGGAATGAGGGATTCAGGGCGCAGTACTTC.

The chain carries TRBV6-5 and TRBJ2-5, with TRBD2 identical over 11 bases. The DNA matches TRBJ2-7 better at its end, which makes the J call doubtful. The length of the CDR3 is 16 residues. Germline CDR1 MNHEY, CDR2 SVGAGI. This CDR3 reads CASSPRVVAGGGEQYF. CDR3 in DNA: TGTGCCAGCAGTCCCAGGGTGGTAGCGGGAGGGGGCGAGCAGTACTTC.

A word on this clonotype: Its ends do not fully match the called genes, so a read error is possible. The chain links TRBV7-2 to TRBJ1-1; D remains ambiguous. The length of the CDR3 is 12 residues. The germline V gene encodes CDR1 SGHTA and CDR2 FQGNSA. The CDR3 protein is CASSLPLTGAFF. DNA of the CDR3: TGTGCCAGCAGCTTACCGTTGACTGGAGCTTTCTTT.

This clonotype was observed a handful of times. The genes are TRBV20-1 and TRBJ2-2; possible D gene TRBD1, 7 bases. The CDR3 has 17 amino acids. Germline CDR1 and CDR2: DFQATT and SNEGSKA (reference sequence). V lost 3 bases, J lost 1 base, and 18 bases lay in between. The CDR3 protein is CSASPLGGTVNTGELFF. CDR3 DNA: TGCAGTGCTAGCCCATTAGGGGGGACAGTGAACACCGGGGAGCTGTTTTTT.

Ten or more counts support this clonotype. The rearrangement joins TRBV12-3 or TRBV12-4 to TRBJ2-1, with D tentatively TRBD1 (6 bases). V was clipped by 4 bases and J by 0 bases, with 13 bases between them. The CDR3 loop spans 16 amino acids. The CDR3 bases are TGTGCCAGCAGTTCGACGACAGGCAGCTCCTACAATGAGCAGTTCTTC. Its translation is CASSSTTGSSYNEQFF.

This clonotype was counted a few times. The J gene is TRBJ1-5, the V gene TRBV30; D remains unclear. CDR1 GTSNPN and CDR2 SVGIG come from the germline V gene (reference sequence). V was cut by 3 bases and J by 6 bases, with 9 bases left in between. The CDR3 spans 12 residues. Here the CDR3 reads CAWRGRGQPQHF. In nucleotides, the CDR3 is TGTGCCTGGAGGGGCCGAGGTCAGCCCCAGCATTTT.

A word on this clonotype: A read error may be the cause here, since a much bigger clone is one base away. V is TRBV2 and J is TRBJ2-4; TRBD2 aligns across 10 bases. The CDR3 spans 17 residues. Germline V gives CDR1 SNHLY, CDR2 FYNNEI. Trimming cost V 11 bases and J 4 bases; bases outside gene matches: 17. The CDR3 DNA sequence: TGTGCCCGCGATTTAGGGACTAGCGCCATACATAAAAACATTCAGTACTTC. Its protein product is CARDLGTSAIHKNIQYF.

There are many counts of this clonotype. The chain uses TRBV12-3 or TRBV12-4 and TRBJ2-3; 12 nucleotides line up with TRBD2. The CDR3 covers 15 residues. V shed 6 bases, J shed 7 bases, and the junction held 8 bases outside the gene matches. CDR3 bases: TGTGCCAGCAGCCTACTAGCGGGAGGTGTGAATACGCAGTATTTT. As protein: CASSLLAGGVNTQYF.

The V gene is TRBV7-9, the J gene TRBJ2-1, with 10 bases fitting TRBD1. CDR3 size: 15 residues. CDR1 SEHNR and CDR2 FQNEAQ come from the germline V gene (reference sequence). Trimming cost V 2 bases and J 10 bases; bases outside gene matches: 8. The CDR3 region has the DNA TGTGCCAGCAGCTTACAGACAGGGGGCTTCCACGAGCAGTTCTTC. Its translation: CASSLQTGGFHEQFF. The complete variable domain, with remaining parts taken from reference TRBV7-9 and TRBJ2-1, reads DTGVSQNPRHKITKRGQNVTFRCDPISEHNRLYWYRQTLGQGPEFLTYFQNEAQLEKSRLLSDRFSAERPKGSFSTLEIQRTEQGDSAMYLCASSLQTGGFHEQFFGPGTRLTVL.

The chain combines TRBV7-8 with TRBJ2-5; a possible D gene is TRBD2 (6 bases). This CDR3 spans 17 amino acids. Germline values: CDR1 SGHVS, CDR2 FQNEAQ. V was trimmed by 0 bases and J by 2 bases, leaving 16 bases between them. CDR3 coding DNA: TGTGCCAGCAGCTTAGCCGCCGGGGGACTTACACAAGAGACCCAGTACTTC. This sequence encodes CASSLAAGGLTQETQYF.

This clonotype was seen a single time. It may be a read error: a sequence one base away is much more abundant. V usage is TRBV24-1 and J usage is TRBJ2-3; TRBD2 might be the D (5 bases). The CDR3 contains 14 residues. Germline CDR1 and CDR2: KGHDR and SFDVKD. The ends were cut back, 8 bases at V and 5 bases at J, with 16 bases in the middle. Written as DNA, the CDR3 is TGTGCCACCACCGACGTGGGAGTGAGAGATACGCAGTATTTT. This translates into CATTDVGVRDTQYF.